These T cell receptor beta chains were read from a single sample in a study of T cells in Graves' hyperthyroidism and ophthalmopathy. One entry per CDR3 protein, called by TCRdb with MiXCR from the multiplex PCR reads. This sample carries hundreds of thousands of distinct CDR3 sequences, 15% to 19% of them seen once, and the ten largest clones take roughly 8%. The sequencing input was blood. The source is a woman aged 18-29 years with Graves' hyperthyroidism. CDR3s leave out the opening cysteine and the closing phenylalanine or tryptophan. A D gene is named only where the DNA matches it firmly.

J	D	V	CDR3
TRBJ2-7	TRBD1	TRBV20-1	SAAPGTGFHEQY
TRBJ1-2	-	TRBV28	ASSPGIYGYT
TRBJ2-3	TRBD1	TRBV27	ASSYAGGRKAVVDTQY
TRBJ1-5	-	TRBV2	ASSEAMWGPYSNQPQH
TRBJ2-1	-	TRBV5-6	ASSSYLRRDYNEQF
TRBJ2-5	-	TRBV11-3	ASSLDQAETQY
TRBJ1-5	-	TRBV3-1	ASSQWWIPFSNQPQH
TRBJ2-7	-	TRBV7-6	ASSLGRDGAGEQY
TRBJ2-3	-	TRBV5-4	ASSLGAVSTDTQY
TRBJ1-2	-	TRBV11-2	ASSLRTSPLTENYGYT
TRBJ2-7	TRBD2	TRBV20-1	SARETSGSYEQY
TRBJ2-5	TRBD1	TRBV20-1	SATQGAQQETQY
TRBJ1-1	-	TRBV9	ASSVGNSQMNTEAF
TRBJ2-1	TRBD2	TRBV25-1	ASTFGSGTYNEQF
TRBJ2-5	TRBD2	TRBV2	ASSVGGGTQY
TRBJ1-2	TRBD1	TRBV11-2	ASNRQGPNYGYT
TRBJ2-7	TRBD2	TRBV5-1	ASRQLAGSRYEQY
TRBJ2-2	-	TRBV11-3	ASSSGTGELF
TRBJ1-1	-	TRBV20-1	SAHRGENTEAF
TRBJ2-2	-	TRBV9	ASSDPGSVSAGELF
TRBJ2-3	-	TRBV7-2	ASSYTGTDTQY
TRBJ2-6	-	TRBV18	ASSPKAGISGANVLT
TRBJ1-2	-	TRBV30	AWNRAVYGYT
TRBJ1-2	-	TRBV7-8	ASSLDSGAAVTNYGYT
TRBJ2-3	-	TRBV29-1	SVEGTEASTDTQY
TRBJ2-5	TRBD1	TRBV9	ASSVGVLRQGQETQY
TRBJ2-3	TRBD1	TRBV12-3/TRBV12-4	ASSSTDRDTDTQY
TRBJ2-7	TRBD2	TRBV20-1	SASVGLAGREQY
TRBJ2-7	-	TRBV7-2	ASSPPSPGPSYEQY
TRBJ2-7	-	TRBV19	ASSMVGGGSYEQY
TRBJ2-1	TRBD2	TRBV5-4	ASSLASGSNEQF
TRBJ2-1	TRBD2	TRBV7-8	ASSSLAEEDNEQF
TRBJ1-2	TRBD1	TRBV9	ASSARTGGGHGYT
TRBJ2-1	TRBD2	TRBV19	ASSIEGGRGSYNEQF
TRBJ1-6	TRBD1	TRBV30	AWETGFTLH
TRBJ1-1	-	TRBV5-8	ASSVTVKAF
TRBJ1-1	TRBD1	TRBV24-1	ATSDSTDRGTEAF
TRBJ1-3	-	TRBV19	ASSMEGPGIY
TRBJ2-1	TRBD2	TRBV6-4	ASSPTSGEGHEQF
TRBJ1-5	-	TRBV18	ASSPPGKNQPQH
TRBJ2-3	-	TRBV7-3	ASIAPSAWDASDTQY
TRBJ1-2	-	TRBV5-4	ASSLVGSRNYGYT
TRBJ1-4	-	TRBV6-1	ASRSREGDEKLF
TRBJ1-3	-	TRBV28	ASSFRLGNTIY
TRBJ2-7	TRBD2	TRBV3-1	ASSRLAGFTEQY
TRBJ2-1	TRBD2	TRBV12-3/TRBV12-4	ASRLAGGPSEQF
TRBJ2-1	TRBD2	TRBV7-3	ASPPGLAGGFVGDEQF
TRBJ2-7	-	TRBV20-1	SAKAGNYEQY
TRBJ2-1	-	TRBV3-1	ASSQGTPSNEQF
TRBJ2-7	-	TRBV6-1	ASSEGDLAYEQY
TRBJ2-4	TRBD2	TRBV12-3/TRBV12-4	ASTWGGGGKNIQY
TRBJ1-6	TRBD1	TRBV6-5	ASTRGRRADSPLH
TRBJ2-5	TRBD2	TRBV11-3	ASSFRTSGGLQETQY
TRBJ2-7	TRBD2	TRBV20-1	SASATSGGVGGSYEQY
TRBJ2-1	-	TRBV6-2/TRBV6-3	ASSYRQGGSEQF
TRBJ1-6	-	TRBV20-1	SARRDNNSPLH